Below are 8 T cell receptor beta chains sequenced from a single sample in a study of CD8+ T cells in alopecia areata. Reverse transcribed after extraction, RNA yielded cDNA as the sequencing template. Clones were read by immunoSEQ multiplex PCR, and TCRdb kept only the in-frame ones, dropping some. The sample includes approximately 150,000 clones, approximately 60% of them seen just once. Sequences were obtained from CD4+ T cells sorted from blood. The receptors shown here come from a human donor in good health.

CDR3 sequence: CASSVVGGNGYTF. The CDR3 DNA reads TGTGCCAGCAGCGTAGTAGGGGGAAATGGCTACACCTTC. The V and J genes are TRBV9 and TRBJ1-2; maybe TRBD1 (6 bases). CDR1 and CDR2 from the germline V gene are SGDLS and YYNGEE. Trimming removed 0 bases from V and 6 bases from J, with 9 bases in between. The length of the CDR3 is 13 residues.

The rearrangement links TRBV30 to TRBJ1-5; D gene uncertain. Germline V lookup: CDR1 GTSNPN, CDR2 SVGIG (reference sequence). This CDR3 is 11 amino acids long. V was pared by 2 bases and J by 7 bases, with 6 bases between. CDR3 DNA: TGTGCCTGGAGTTTAAGACAGCCCCAGCATTTT. Amino acids: CAWSLRQPQHF.

There are a few counts of this clone. V usage is TRBV7-9 and J usage is TRBJ2-1; 9 nucleotides line up with TRBD1. The CDR3 is 17 residues long. The trim removed 0 bases at V and 4 bases at J, leaving 7 bases unmatched. Germline loops: CDR1 SEHNR, CDR2 FQNEAQ (reference sequence). CDR3 coding DNA: TGTGCCAGCAGCTTAGCTCATGGAGGACAGGGGTACAATGAGCAGTTCTTC. Its protein product is CASSLAHGGQGYNEQFF.

The chain couples TRBV5-1 to TRBJ2-3; 14 bases are shared with TRBD2. V shed 7 bases, J shed 5 bases, and the junction held 6 bases outside the gene matches. This CDR3 comprises 15 residues. Germline V CDR1 and CDR2: SGHRS, YFSETQ. The CDR3 DNA follows: TGCGCCAGCGCCCCCGGACTAGCGGGAGGAGATACGCAGTATTTT. The encoded protein is CASAPGLAGGDTQYF. The entire variable domain, with the rest obtained from reference TRBV5-1 and TRBJ2-3, is as follows: KAGVTQTPRYLIKTRGQQVTLSCSPISGHRSVSWYQQTPGQGLQFLFEYFSETQRNKGNFPGRFSGRQFSNSRSEMNVSTLELGDSALYLCASAPGLAGGDTQYFGPGTRLTVL.

The V call is TRBV11-2, the J call TRBJ2-5; weak D call: TRBD1 (5 bases). The CDR3 has 14 residues. Trimming stripped 1 base from V and 5 bases from J, with 11 bases between. Germline assignment: CDR1 SGHAT and CDR2 FQNNGV. The CDR3 region is CASSLGQGGETQYF. The DNA for the CDR3 is TGTGCCAGCAGCTTAGGGCAGGGTGGGGAGACCCAGTACTTC.

The chain joins TRBV9 to TRBJ2-1; 10 positions match TRBD2. The CDR3 length is 15 residues. Germline loops: CDR1 SGDLS, CDR2 YYNGEE. Trimming took 2 bases from V and 4 from J; bases not matched to a gene: 3. CDR3 nucleotides: TGTGCCAGCAGCGTCAGCGGGAGGGCTTACAATGAGCAGTTCTTC. Protein sequence: CASSVSGRAYNEQFF.

This rearrangement joins TRBV14 to TRBJ2-5; D may be TRBD1 or TRBD2 (5 bases each). There are 15 residues in the CDR3. Germline CDR1 reads SGHDN; CDR2 reads FVKESK. V was clipped by 0 bases and J by 5 bases, with 13 bases between them. The CDR3 nucleotides read TGTGCCAGCAGCCAAGACCCGGGACCACGGGAGACCCAGTACTTC. Translated: CASSQDPGPRETQYF.

The chain couples TRBV30 to TRBJ2-7; the D gene is possibly TRBD1 (6 bases). V was pared by 3 bases and J by 0 bases, with 21 bases between. Germline loops: CDR1 GTSNPN, CDR2 SVGIG (reference sequence). The CDR3 is made up of 17 amino acids. CDR3: CAWRRDRQPPGSYEQYF. The CDR3 nucleotides are TGTGCCTGGAGACGAGACAGGCAGCCCCCGGGCTCCTACGAGCAGTACTTC.